The text below deals with one T cell receptor (beta chain). The target antigen is unknown. The data derive from a study of regulatory T cells in long-lasting Graves disease. CDR3 size: 13 residues. Germline CDR1 SGHRS, CDR2 YFSETQ. V was clipped by 3 bases and J by 6 bases; unmatched bases: 4. With iRepertoire HTBI primers and Arm-PCR of CDR3 regions, TCR beta libraries were built. In TCRdb, the multiplex PCR reads were re-called with MiXCR into one record per CDR3 protein. The sample carries approximately 470,000 distinct CDR3 sequences, 15% to 20% recorded once. Study-level findings and limits: TCR diversity was lower in persistent Graves' patients (versus newly diagnosed ones).

As for time point: newly diagnosed GD, antithyroid drugs for less than 3 months. From RNA extracted from PBMCs, the TCR library was made. These data were also reused for a study on T cells in Graves' hyperthyroidism and ophthalmopathy. That publication notes: Blood also showed most of the thyroid clonotypes that were expanded above 0.001.

V is TRBV5-1 and J is TRBJ2-3; 7 positions agree with TRBD1. The TCR was taken from a middle-aged man with Graves disease. This material consisted of peripheral blood mononuclear cells (PBMCs), taken at new diagnosis, from a patient treated with antithyroid drugs. The CDR3 bases are TGCGCCAGCAGCTCCCAGGGGGTTGATACGCAGTATTTT. Its translation is CASSSQGVDTQYF.